This is a list of T cell receptor beta chains from one sample in a study of OX40 agonist ivuxolimab in advanced cancers. Method: immunoSEQ multiplex PCR; TCRdb's copy keeps in-frame clones and lacks some. The sample carries roughly 72,000 clones, approximately 89% recorded once. The sample here was CD4+ or CD8+ T cells sorted from blood, taken in a trial of the OX40 agonist ivuxolimab. Receptors originate from an adult with an advanced solid tumor such as melanoma, head and neck, liver or kidney cancer. CDR3s leave out the opening cysteine and the closing phenylalanine or tryptophan. Fields, in order: D gene, V gene, J gene, CDR3 protein. The D gene is left open where the match is weak.

>TRBD2|TRBV5-6|TRBJ2-1
ASSLYRTSGRYSYNEQF
>NA|TRBV21-1|TRBJ1-6
ASSKDSTVPAPSSYNSPLH
>TRBD2|TRBV27|TRBJ2-3
ASSAQRGSTDTQY
>TRBD1|TRBV11-2|TRBJ1-5
ASSLVWTGDQPQH
>NA|TRBV2|TRBJ2-2
ASKDGSWGNTGELF
>NA|TRBV6-6|TRBJ1-5
ASSSLGVQPQH
>NA|TRBV9|TRBJ2-7
ASSNGLGYEQY
>NA|TRBV6-1|TRBJ1-2
ASSYPGHGYT
>TRBD1|TRBV11-2|TRBJ2-5
ASSSLQGFKGETQY
>TRBD1|TRBV28|TRBJ2-7
ASSFTGTASYEQY
>NA|TRBV7-9|TRBJ1-4
ASSLAGGSVATNEKLF
>NA|TRBV7-2|TRBJ2-7
ASSLVPGAYEQY
>TRBD1|TRBV6-6|TRBJ2-4
ASSPDREGRNIQY
>NA|TRBV28|TRBJ1-5
ASTVTARPVNQPQH
>NA|TRBV5-1|TRBJ2-5
ASSSEWGEETQY
>NA|TRBV7-2|NA
ASSLEQVYEQY
>NA|TRBV7-4|TRBJ2-2
ASSFRGKAGELF
>NA|TRBV14|TRBJ2-3
ASSLIGDTQY
>TRBD2|TRBV9|TRBJ2-2
ASSPQGLAGTGELF
>TRBD1|TRBV5-1|TRBJ1-6
ASAGGTGPGGALH
>NA|TRBV2|TRBJ1-2
ASSELKSGRT
>NA|TRBV6-4|TRBJ2-2
ASGIPGPINTGELF
>NA|TRBV6-1|TRBJ1-5
ASSERPSLRRQPQH
>TRBD1|TRBV15|TRBJ1-1
ATSRDGDSETEAF
>TRBD2|TRBV28|TRBJ2-5
ASSFLSSGREETQY
>TRBD1|TRBV2|TRBJ2-5
ASSPEKITQGAGETQY
>NA|TRBV2|TRBJ2-1
ASSVERLPPNEQF
>TRBD1|TRBV5-6|NA
ASSLGDSTYEQY
>TRBD2|TRBV6-6|TRBJ2-4
ASSYGGTSVIQY
>NA|TRBV28|TRBJ1-6
ASSSWALSGGSPLH
>NA|TRBV5-4|TRBJ1-1
ASSGGVNTEAF
>NA|TRBV4-1|TRBJ2-1
ASSRYLTGNNEQF
>NA|TRBV6-5|TRBJ1-1
ASSYIRGSDTEAF
>TRBD1|TRBV7-9|TRBJ1-5
ASSLGTGGRGNQPQH
>NA|TRBV10-2|TRBJ2-7
ASSISYGTYEQY
>NA|TRBV5-1|TRBJ1-2
ASSLGGTIRGYGYT
>TRBD2|TRBV7-2|TRBJ2-5
ASSLLAGGQETQY
>NA|TRBV29-1|TRBJ2-7
SGQDPADEQY
>NA|TRBV29-1|TRBJ2-1
SVASPGIRTKSYNEQF
>NA|TRBV5-1|TRBJ2-6
ATRGSSGANVLT
>NA|TRBV27|TRBJ2-5
ASSTFQGYQETQY
>NA|TRBV7-2|TRBJ2-7
ASSLVVTNYEQY